This T cell receptor (beta chain) was documented in a study of Ad26.COV2.S vaccination and SARS-CoV-2 variants. Findings and caveats of the study: After vaccination, reports described spike-specific CD8+ and CD4+ T cell responses as showing substantial breadth.

Treatment in this sample: around 19 received Ad26.COV2.S at low or high dose, single or two shots; about 5 received placebo; per-sample allocation not given. The samples date from day 63 after the first vaccine or placebo injection. Immunization relied on an Ad26 vector, which expressed Wuhan-strain SARS-CoV-2 spike. For this clone: As yet, its antigen is unknown.

Germline loops: CDR1 SGHNT, CDR2 YYREEE (reference sequence). V lost 4 bases and J lost 11, with 18 bases in between. This CDR3 is built from 14 residues. The data were produced by immunoSEQ multiplex PCR, yet TCRdb's version contains in-frame clones alone and is incomplete. The sample holds around 450,000 clones, about 93% seen once. This chain uses TRBV5-4 with TRBJ1-4; D unclear. The material sequenced was peripheral blood, taken in a trial of Ad26.COV2.S vaccine versus placebo. This sequence was found in a person between 18 and 60 years old who received the Ad26.COV2.S COVID-19 vaccine or a placebo. The CDR3 here is CASSPGRTPVKLFF. In nucleotides, the CDR3 is TGTGCCAGCAGCCCCGGCCGCACTCCGGTGAAACTGTTTTTT. Together with reference TRBV5-4 and TRBJ1-4, the CDR3 gives the full variable domain: ETGVTQSPTHLIKTRGQQVTLRCSSQSGHNTVSWYQQALGQGPQFIFQYYREEENGRGNFPPRFSGLQFPNYSSELNVNALELDDSALYLCASSPGRTPVKLFFGSGTQLSVL.